This T cell receptor (beta chain) was recovered during a study of T cell responses to AZD1222 COVID-19 vaccine. Clones were read by immunoSEQ multiplex PCR, and TCRdb kept only the in-frame ones, dropping some. The sample has some 140,000 clones; about 88% are singletons. Germline values: CDR1 SGHDN, CDR2 FVKESK. Between the trimmed V and J ends, which lost 2 bases and 4 bases, there was a span of 14 bases. CDR3 length: 16 residues. The genes are TRBV14 and TRBJ2-2; TRBD1 is a possible D gene (5 bases). The sequences come from peripheral blood, collected on day 0 of AZD1222 vaccination. The TCR originated in an adult in good health. The CDR3 sequence is CASSQPAGSTTGELFF. CDR3 sequence (DNA): TGTGCCAGCAGCCAACCCGCAGGGTCGACCACCGGGGAGCTGTTTTTT.